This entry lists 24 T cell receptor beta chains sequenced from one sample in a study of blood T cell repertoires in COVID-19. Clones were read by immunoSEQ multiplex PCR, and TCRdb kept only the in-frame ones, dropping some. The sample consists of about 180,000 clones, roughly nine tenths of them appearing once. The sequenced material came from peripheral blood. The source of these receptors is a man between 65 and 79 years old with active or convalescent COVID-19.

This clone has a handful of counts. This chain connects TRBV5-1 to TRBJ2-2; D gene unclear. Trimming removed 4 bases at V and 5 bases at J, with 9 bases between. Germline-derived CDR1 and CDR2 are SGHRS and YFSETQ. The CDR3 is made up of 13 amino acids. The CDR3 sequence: CASSTTVTGELFF. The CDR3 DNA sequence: TGCGCCAGCAGCACCACGGTTACCGGGGAGCTGTTTTTT. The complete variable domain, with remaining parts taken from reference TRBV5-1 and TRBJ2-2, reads KAGVTQTPRYLIKTRGQQVTLSCSPISGHRSVSWYQQTPGQGLQFLFEYFSETQRNKGNFPGRFSGRQFSNSRSEMNVSTLELGDSALYLCASSTTVTGELFFGEGSRLTVL.

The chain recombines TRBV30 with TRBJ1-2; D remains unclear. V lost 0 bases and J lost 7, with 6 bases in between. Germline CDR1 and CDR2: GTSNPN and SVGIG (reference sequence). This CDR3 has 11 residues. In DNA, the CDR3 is TGTGCCTGGAGTGTAGAGGGTGGCTACACCTTC. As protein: CAWSVEGGYTF.

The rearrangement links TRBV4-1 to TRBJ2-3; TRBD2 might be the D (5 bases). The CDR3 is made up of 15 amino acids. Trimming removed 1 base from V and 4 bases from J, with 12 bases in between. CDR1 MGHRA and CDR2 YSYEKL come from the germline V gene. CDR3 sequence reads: CASSQVGSGADTQYF. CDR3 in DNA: TGCGCCAGCAGCCAAGTGGGCAGCGGCGCAGATACGCAGTATTTT.

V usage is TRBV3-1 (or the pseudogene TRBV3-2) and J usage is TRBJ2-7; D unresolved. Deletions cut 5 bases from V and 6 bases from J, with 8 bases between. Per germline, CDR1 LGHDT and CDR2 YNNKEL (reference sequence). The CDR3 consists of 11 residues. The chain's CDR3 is CASSSQVEQYF. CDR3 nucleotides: TGTGCCAGCAGCAGCCAGGTCGAGCAGTACTTC.

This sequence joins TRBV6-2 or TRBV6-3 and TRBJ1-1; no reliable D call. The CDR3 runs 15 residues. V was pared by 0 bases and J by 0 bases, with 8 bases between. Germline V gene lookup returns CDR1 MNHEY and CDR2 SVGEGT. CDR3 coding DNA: TGTGCCAGCAGTTACTCGTACGGGATGAACACTGAAGCTTTCTTT. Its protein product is CASSYSYGMNTEAFF.

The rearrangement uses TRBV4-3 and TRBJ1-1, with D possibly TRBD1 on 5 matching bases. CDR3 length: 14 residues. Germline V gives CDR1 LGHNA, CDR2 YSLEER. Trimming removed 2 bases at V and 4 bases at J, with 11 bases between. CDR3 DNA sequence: TGCGCCAGCAGCCAACAAACGGGGGGCACTGAAGCTTTCTTT. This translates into CASSQQTGGTEAFF.

The CDR3 DNA follows: TGTGCCAGCAGCTCCCGTGGACTAGCGGGAGGCAATGAGCAGTTCTTC. Translated: CASSSRGLAGGNEQFF. The chain uses TRBV11-3 and TRBJ2-1; 14 bases are shared with TRBD2. After removal of 4 bases from V and 6 bases from J, the junction contained 5 bases not matched to a gene. Germline CDR1 reads SGHNT; CDR2 reads YENEEA. The CDR3 loop spans 16 amino acids.

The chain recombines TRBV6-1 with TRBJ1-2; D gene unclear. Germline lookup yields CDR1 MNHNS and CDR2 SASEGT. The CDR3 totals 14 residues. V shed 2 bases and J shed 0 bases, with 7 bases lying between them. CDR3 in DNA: TGTGCCAGCAGTGAATCGGGAACTAACTATGGCTACACCTTC. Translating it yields CASSESGTNYGYTF.

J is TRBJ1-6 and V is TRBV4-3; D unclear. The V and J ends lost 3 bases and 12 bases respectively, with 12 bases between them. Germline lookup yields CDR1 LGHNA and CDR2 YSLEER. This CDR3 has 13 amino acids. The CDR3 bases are TGCGCCAGCAGCCAGGAAGCCTCTAGACCCCTCCACTTT. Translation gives CASSQEASRPLHF.

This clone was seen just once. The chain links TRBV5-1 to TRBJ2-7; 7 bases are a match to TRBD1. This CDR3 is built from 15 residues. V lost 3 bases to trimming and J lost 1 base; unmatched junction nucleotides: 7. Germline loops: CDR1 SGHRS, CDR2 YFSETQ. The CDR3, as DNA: TGCGCCAGCAGCTGGTCCGGGACAGTATCCTACGAGCAGTACTTC. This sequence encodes CASSWSGTVSYEQYF. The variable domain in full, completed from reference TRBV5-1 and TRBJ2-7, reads KAGVTQTPRYLIKTRGQQVTLSCSPISGHRSVSWYQQTPGQGLQFLFEYFSETQRNKGNFPGRFSGRQFSNSRSEMNVSTLELGDSALYLCASSWSGTVSYEQYFGPGTRLTVT.

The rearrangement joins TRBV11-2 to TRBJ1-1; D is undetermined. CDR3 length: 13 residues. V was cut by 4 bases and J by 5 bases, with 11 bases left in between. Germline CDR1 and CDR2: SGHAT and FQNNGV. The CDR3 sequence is CASSSSVPTEAFF. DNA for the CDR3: TGTGCCAGCAGCTCGAGCGTCCCGACTGAAGCTTTCTTT.

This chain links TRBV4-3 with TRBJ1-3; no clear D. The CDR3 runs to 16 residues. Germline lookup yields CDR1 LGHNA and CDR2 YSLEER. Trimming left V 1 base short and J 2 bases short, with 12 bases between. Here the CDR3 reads CASSQGTGKAGNTIYF. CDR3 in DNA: TGCGCCAGCAGCCAAGGGACGGGAAAGGCTGGAAACACCATATATTTT.

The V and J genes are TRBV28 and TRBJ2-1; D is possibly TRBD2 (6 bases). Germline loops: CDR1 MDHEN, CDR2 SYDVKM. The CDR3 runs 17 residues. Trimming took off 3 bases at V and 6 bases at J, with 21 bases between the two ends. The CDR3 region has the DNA TGTGCCAGCAGTTTCCCTAGGTGGGGCGGGGCGGTCAATGAGCAGTTCTTC. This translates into CASSFPRWGGAVNEQFF.

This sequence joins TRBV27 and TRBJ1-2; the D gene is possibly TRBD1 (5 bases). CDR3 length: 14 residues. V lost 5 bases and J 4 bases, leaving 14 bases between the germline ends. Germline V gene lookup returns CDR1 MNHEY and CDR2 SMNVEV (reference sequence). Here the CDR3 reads CASSDQDRTYGYTF. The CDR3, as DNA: TGTGCCAGCAGTGACCAAGACAGAACCTATGGCTACACCTTC.

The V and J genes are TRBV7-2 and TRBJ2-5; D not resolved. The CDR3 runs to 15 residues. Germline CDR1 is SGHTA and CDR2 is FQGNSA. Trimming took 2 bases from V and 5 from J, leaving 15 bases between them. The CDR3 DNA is TGTGCCAGCAGCTTAACGGGTACCCTATCGGAGACCCAGTACTTC. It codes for CASSLTGTLSETQYF.

CDR3 in DNA: TGTGCCAGCAGTGATATGGACAGGGTGTTCCGTAGCACCATATATTTT. The encoded protein is CASSDMDRVFRSTIYF. V usage is TRBV6-1 and J usage is TRBJ1-3; 8 bases agree with TRBD1. The V and J ends lost 3 bases and 9 bases, in that order; junction bases with no gene match: 13. CDR3 length: 16 amino acids. Germline V gives CDR1 MNHNS, CDR2 SASEGT.

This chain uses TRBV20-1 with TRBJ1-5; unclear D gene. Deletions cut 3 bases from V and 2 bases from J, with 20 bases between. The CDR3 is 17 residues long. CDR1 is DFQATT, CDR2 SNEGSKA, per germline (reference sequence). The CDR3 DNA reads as TGCAGTGCTAGTCTACCTGGGGTATATAGCGGCAATCAGCCCCAGCATTTT. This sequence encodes CSASLPGVYSGNQPQHF.

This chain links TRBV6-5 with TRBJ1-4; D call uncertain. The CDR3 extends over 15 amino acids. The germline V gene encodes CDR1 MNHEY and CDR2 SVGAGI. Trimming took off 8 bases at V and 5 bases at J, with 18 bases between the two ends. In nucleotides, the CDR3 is TGTGCCAGCCAAAGGTTGGATTCGGGGAATGAAAAACTGTTTTTT. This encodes CASQRLDSGNEKLFF.

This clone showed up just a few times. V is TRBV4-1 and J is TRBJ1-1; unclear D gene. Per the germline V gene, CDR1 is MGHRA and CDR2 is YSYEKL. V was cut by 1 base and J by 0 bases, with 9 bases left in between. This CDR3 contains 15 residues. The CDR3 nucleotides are TGCGCCAGCAGCCAAGGGGGAGGGTTGAACACTGAAGCTTTCTTT. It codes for CASSQGGGLNTEAFF.

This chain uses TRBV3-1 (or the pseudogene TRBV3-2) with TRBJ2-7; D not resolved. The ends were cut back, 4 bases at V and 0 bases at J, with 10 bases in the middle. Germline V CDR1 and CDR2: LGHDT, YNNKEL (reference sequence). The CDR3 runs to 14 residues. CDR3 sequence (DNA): TGTGCCAGCAGCCTCCTACCGAGCTCCTACGAGCAGTACTTC. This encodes CASSLLPSSYEQYF.

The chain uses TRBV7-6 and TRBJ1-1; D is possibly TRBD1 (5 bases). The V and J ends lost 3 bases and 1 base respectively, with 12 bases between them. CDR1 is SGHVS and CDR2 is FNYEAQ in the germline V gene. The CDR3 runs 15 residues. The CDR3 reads CASSLGWGRNTEAFF. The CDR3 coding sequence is TGTGCCAGCAGCTTGGGGTGGGGCAGGAACACTGAAGCTTTCTTT.

Here the CDR3 DNA reads TGTGCCCGGTGGACAGCCTCTAACTATGGCTACACCTTC. This gives the protein CARWTASNYGYTF. The chain uses TRBV12-1 and TRBJ1-2; no DNA check was done on the table's D call, TRBD1. TRBV12-1 is noted as a pseudogene. The CDR3 is 13 amino acids.

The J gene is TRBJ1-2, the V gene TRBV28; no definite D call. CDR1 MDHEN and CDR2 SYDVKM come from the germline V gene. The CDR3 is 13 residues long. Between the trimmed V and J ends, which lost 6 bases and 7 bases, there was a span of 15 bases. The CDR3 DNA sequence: TGTGCCAGCAGCTCCCCGGTTAGTCGTGGCTACACCTTC. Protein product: CASSSPVSRGYTF.

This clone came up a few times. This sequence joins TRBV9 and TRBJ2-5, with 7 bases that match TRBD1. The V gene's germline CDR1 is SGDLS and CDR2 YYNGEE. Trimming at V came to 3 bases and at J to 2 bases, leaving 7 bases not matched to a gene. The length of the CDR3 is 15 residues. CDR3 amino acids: CASSGSGTAQETQYF. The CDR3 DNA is TGTGCCAGCAGCGGCTCAGGGACAGCGCAAGAGACCCAGTACTTC.